The 10 T cell receptor beta chains below all came from one sample that was sequenced in a study of shared clonotypes between healthy human individuals. The naive CD8 subset, CD45RO-negative cells positively selected for CCR7, excluded terminally differentiated effector memory CD45RA+ cells. The protocol was immunoSEQ multiplex PCR, while the TCRdb copy is restricted to in-frame clones and leaves out a portion. Of about 1,900,000 clones listed, over 85% are singletons. The sequencing input was naive CD8+ T cells sorted from blood. The receptors here all came from a man between 18 and 29 years old in good health.

Here the CDR3 reads CASSEAVSRLAPYSTDTQYF. DNA for the CDR3: TGTGCCAGCAGTGAAGCGGTCAGCCGACTAGCGCCTTATAGCACAGATACGCAGTATTTT. The chain joins TRBV6-1 to TRBJ2-3; 8 nucleotides match TRBD2. V was clipped by 0 bases and J by 0 bases; unmatched bases: 14. Looked up from germline, CDR1 is MNHNS and CDR2 is SASEGT. CDR3 length: 20 residues.

The rearrangement links TRBV5-1 to TRBJ1-1; perhaps TRBD1 as D (5 bases). The length of the CDR3 is 15 residues. Trimming took off 4 bases at V and 1 base at J, with 14 bases between the two ends. The V gene's germline CDR1 is SGHRS and CDR2 YFSETQ. CDR3: CASSQGTLSNTEAFF. The CDR3 region has the DNA TGCGCCAGCAGCCAAGGGACTCTTTCGAACACTGAAGCTTTCTTT.

This chain uses TRBV19 with TRBJ1-5; the D gene is possibly TRBD1 (6 bases). Per the germline V gene, CDR1 is LNHDA and CDR2 is SQIVND (reference sequence). The V and J ends lost 7 bases and 1 base respectively, with 14 bases between them. This CDR3 contains 15 residues. The CDR3 DNA is TGTGCCAGTAACAGGAACAGGGAGAGCAATCAGCCCCAGCATTTT. It translates to CASNRNRESNQPQHF.

A word on this clone: In the same sample, other DNA sequences code for this CDR3. CDR3 DNA sequence: TGTGCCAGCAGTCGGGGATCCAATGAGCAGTTCTTC. Translated, it gives CASSRGSNEQFF. V usage is TRBV27 and J usage is TRBJ2-1; D may be TRBD2 (5 bases). The CDR3 sequence is 12 residues long. V was pared by 5 bases and J by 6 bases, with 8 bases between. In germline, CDR1 is MNHEY, CDR2 SMNVEV (reference sequence).

The CDR3 DNA reads TGTGCCAGCAGCGCCTCCGGGGAGACCCAGTACTTC. This gives the protein CASSASGETQYF. This rearrangement joins TRBV9 to TRBJ2-5; D is uncertain. Germline V gene data show CDR1 as SGDLS and CDR2 as YYNGEE. This CDR3 spans 12 amino acids. V lost 3 bases and J 5 bases, leaving 8 bases between the germline ends.

This clone showed up just once. This rearrangement joins TRBV7-9 to TRBJ2-1; D is uncertain. The CDR3 has 11 residues. Trimming cost V 4 bases and J 10 bases, with 8 bases left between them. The germline gives CDR1 SEHNR, CDR2 FQNEAQ (reference sequence). Here the CDR3 reads CASSSRQEQFF. DNA for the CDR3: TGTGCCAGCAGCTCCAGACAAGAGCAGTTCTTC.

This chain links TRBV10-1 with TRBJ2-2, with D perhaps TRBD2 (6 bases). Trimming pared 0 bases from V and 0 bases from J, leaving 8 bases between. The germline V gene encodes CDR1 WNHNN and CDR2 SYGVQD (reference sequence). This CDR3 has 16 amino acids. CDR3 sequence reads: CASSESGTPNTGELFF. The CDR3 nucleotides read TGCGCCAGCAGTGAGTCCGGGACTCCGAACACCGGGGAGCTGTTTTTT.

V and J are TRBV6-4 and TRBJ1-2; 7 nucleotides align to TRBD1. The CDR3 loop spans 14 amino acids. Germline CDR1 is MRHNA and CDR2 is SNTAGT. V lost 7 bases to trimming and J lost 6 bases; unmatched junction nucleotides: 11. CDR3 bases: TGTGCCAGCACCAGAGCAGGGGGTCGGGATGGCTACACCTTC. Protein product: CASTRAGGRDGYTF.

This sequence joins TRBV6-1 and TRBJ2-7, with 9 positions matching TRBD1. The CDR3 is 15 residues long. Germline CDR1 is MNHNS and CDR2 is SASEGT. J was trimmed by 2 bases and V by 5 bases; bases with no gene match: 7. CDR3 in amino acids: CASSFWTGDTYEQYF. CDR3 bases: TGTGCCAGCAGTTTCTGGACAGGGGACACCTACGAGCAGTACTTC.

Of note for this clone: The sample has other DNA sequences that encode this CDR3 too. The chain employs TRBV30 and TRBJ2-7, with D possibly TRBD1 on 6 matching bases. This CDR3 contains 12 residues. The V end was cut by 1 base, the J end by 3 bases, with 7 bases between. In germline, CDR1 is GTSNPN, CDR2 SVGIG (reference sequence). The CDR3 region is CAWSGDNYEQYF. DNA for the CDR3: TGTGCCTGGAGTGGGGACAACTACGAGCAGTACTTC.